Described below is a single T cell receptor beta chain sequence and its context. Its target antigen remains unknown. Base qualities are missing; no much larger clone stands one base away. Using the deep immunoSEQ assay, TCR CDR3 regions were amplified from genomic DNA by multiplex PCR. Extracted genomic DNA from each cell subset was distributed evenly across all wells of several immunoSEQ 96-well plates, and each plate was treated as a replicate. For sorted subsets, each replicate PCR was loaded with roughly 200 ng genomic DNA, equivalent to 25,000 to 35,000 T cell genomes. Purified libraries were quantified with a Qubit 3.0 fluorometer, sized on a Bioanalyzer 2100, and re-quantified with the KAPA Library Quantification kit. Every immunoSEQ 96-well plate was sequenced on a dedicated single-read 150-cycle Illumina NextSeq 550 flow cell. For the original study's pipeline: Because the immunoSEQ output held only junctional sequences and lacked quality scores, the filtering could not match the filtering applied to full-length reads. To assign V/J genes and CDR3, sequences were annotated using PyIR, a Python wrapper for IgBLAST v1.9, with IMGT germline references. Reads were removed for weak V/J assignments (E-value above 1e-6), missing CDR3, stop codons, out-of-frame junctions, or ambiguous translated residues. A V3J clonotype was defined by an identical inferred V gene, J gene, and CDR3 amino acid sequence. The percentage overlap between two repertoires was calculated by dividing the number of shared unique clonotypes by the size of the smaller repertoire. Repertoire richness was assessed with RTK rarefaction, the Chao1 estimator, and Recon v2.1 estimates of unobserved clonotypes. Generation probabilities for all TCRbeta clonotypes obtained by the gDNA method from a handful of donors were computed using OLGA. The immuneACCESS repertoire file appears here via TCRdb, limited to in-frame rearrangements. These files lack a portion of the clones; in checked studies, under half of the deficit traces to unresolved V genes, and the cause of the others is not known. For V, J and clone size, that table is used; D and trimming come from the DNA. The sample table shows about 960,000 clones, and more than 75% are seen once. Together, the top ten hold roughly 1.5% of the sample.

V and J are truncated by 4 bases and 3 bases respectively, leaving an intervening sequence of 24 bases. Per the germline V gene (reference sequence), SEHNR is the CDR1 and FQNEAQ is the CDR2. Including cysteine and phenylalanine, the CDR3 has 18 amino acids. Only the CDR3 DNA is retained, 54 bases long and in frame from the first base. This specimen belongs to a study of shared clonotypes between healthy human individuals (dated by TCRdb to the early 2020s). Concerning the study at large: Three men and two women, aged 18 to 49 years, made up the cohort. To increase sequencing depth and limit assay-specific biases, different laboratories used diverse techniques to prepare libraries and sequence TCR repertoires. Blood TCR repertoires of several healthy adults were deeply sequenced to estimate repertoire size and the extent of clonotype sharing between individuals. For each donor, CD4 naive and CD4 memory were each given three plates, CD8 naive was given two plates, and CD8 memory was given one plate. Leukapheresis yielded between about 0.8 and 9.5 billion PBMCs per donor.

Overall study results and their limits: Rarefaction of sorted-subset datasets indicated incomplete sequencing despite the large sequencing depth. Pairwise subsampling indicated that sequencing depth was expected to affect the degree of clonotype sharing among donors. Clonotypes shared by all four sorted-subset donors showed higher generation probabilities than non-shared clonotypes. Naive subsets generally had larger estimated clonotype richness than memory subsets. The genetic and exposure-history diversity represented was limited by the small number of donors. Across a few donors, about 5.2% of naive CD4, roughly 3.5% of naive CD8, around 2.1% of memory CD4, and around 0.4% of memory CD8 clonotypes were shared. Sampling was restricted to blood, and TCR repertoires in tissue are likely to differ from TCR repertoires in blood.

The donors were healthy, HIV-negative adults who had no recently reported acute infections or vaccinations. Every donor was a Caucasian adult residing in Nashville, Tennessee, USA. CD4+ T cells were enriched by magnetic negative selection, after which naive cells were positively selected on CD45RA and the negative fraction was taken as the memory subset. Blood was collected by leukapheresis, and PBMCs were isolated by Ficoll-Histopaque density gradient centrifugation and then cryopreserved in liquid nitrogen vapor phase. Analytical flow cytometry was used to check the purity and quantity of each magnetically sorted T cell population. Each sorted fraction had its genomic DNA isolated and then quantified by UV absorbance on a Nanodrop 2000c.

The chain links TRBV7-9 with TRBJ1-1; the D gene remains uncertain. The sequenced material came from memory CD4+ T cells sorted from blood. The cell subset or site label, read with the paper, signifies: CD45RA-negative fraction. The receptor's source is a man aged 18 to 30 in good health. CDR3 loop: CASSSLTSRPWAYTEAFF. In nucleotides, the sequence is TGTGCCAGCAGCTCTTTGACGTCCCGGCCATGGGCGTACACTGAAGCTTTCTTT.